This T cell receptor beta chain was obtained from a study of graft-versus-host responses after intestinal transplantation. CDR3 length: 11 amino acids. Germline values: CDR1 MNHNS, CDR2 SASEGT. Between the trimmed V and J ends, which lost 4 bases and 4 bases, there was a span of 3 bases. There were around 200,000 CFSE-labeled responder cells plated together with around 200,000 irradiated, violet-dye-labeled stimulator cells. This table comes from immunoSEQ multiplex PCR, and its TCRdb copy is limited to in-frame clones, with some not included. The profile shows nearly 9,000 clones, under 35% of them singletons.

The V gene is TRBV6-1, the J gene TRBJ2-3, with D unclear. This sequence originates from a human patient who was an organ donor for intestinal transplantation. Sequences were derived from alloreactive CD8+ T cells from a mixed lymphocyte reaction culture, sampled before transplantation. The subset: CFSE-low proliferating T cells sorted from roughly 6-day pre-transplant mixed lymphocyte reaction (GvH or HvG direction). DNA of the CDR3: TGTGCCAGCAGTGCCCCAGATACGCAGTATTTT. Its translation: CASSAPDTQYF.